This T cell receptor (beta chain) was sequenced in a study of identifying expanded T cells in peripheral blood. General study points: Approximately 1.1 clones differed between technical replicates, versus roughly 16 and 20 over time. Across healthy donors, higher total template counts meant significantly greater approximately two-week count variance.

Germline V gene data show CDR1 as LNHNV and CDR2 as YYDKDF (reference sequence). The length of the CDR3 is 17 residues. V was clipped by 0 bases and J by 12 bases; unmatched bases: 12. As concerns this clone: Its target is unknown.

No infections or other immune events were documented during collection. Measured with immunoSEQ multiplex PCR; TCRdb has only the in-frame clones, and not every one. This sample has 100,000 to 150,000 clones; approximately 86% occur once, and the top ten carry approximately 8%. The specimen sequenced was blood. The rearrangement links TRBV15 to TRBJ2-1, with 12 bases aligning to TRBD2. The TCR sequence derives from a person aged 18-69 years in good health. The CDR3 sequence is CATSRDKASGGARRQFF. The CDR3 region has the DNA TGTGCCACCAGCAGAGATAAGGCTAGCGGGGGGGCCCGTAGGCAGTTCTTC.